These T cell receptor beta chains were read from a single sample in a study of Graves' ophthalmopathy and Graves' hyperthyroidism. MiXCR was run by TCRdb on the multiplex PCR reads, yielding one entry per CDR3 protein. The sample includes hundreds of thousands of distinct CDR3 sequences, around 45% of them seen just once. The sequencing input was peripheral blood. Receptors were obtained from an adult man with Graves' ophthalmopathy. Both conserved end residues are part of each CDR3. A D gene is named only where the DNA matches it firmly. Not all rows give a size; the values are once, few, many and, for expanded clones, a class.

d_call: TRBD2
clone_size: few
cdr3_length: 15
v_call: TRBV19
j_call: TRBJ2-7
cdr3_aa: CASSPGLAGDYEQYF
cdr3_nt: TGTGCCAGCTCCCCTGGACTAGCGGGGGACTACGAGCAGTACTTC

d_call: .
clone_size: .
cdr3_length: 12
v_call: TRBV4-1
j_call: TRBJ1-1
cdr3_aa: CASSQDLRRAFF
cdr3_nt: TGCGCCAGCAGCCAAGATCTTCGCCGAGCTTTCTTT

d_call: .
clone_size: .
cdr3_length: 12
v_call: TRBV6-7
j_call: TRBJ1-4
cdr3_aa: CADWEANEKLFF
cdr3_nt: TGTGCCGATTGGGAAGCTAATGAAAAACTGTTTTTT

d_call: .
clone_size: few
cdr3_length: 17
v_call: TRBV7-9
j_call: TRBJ1-1
cdr3_aa: CASSSRTGNTGYTEAFF
cdr3_nt: TGTGCCAGCAGCTCCCGAACAGGGAACACTGGGTACACTGAAGCTTTCTTT

d_call: .
clone_size: .
cdr3_length: 14
v_call: TRBV27
j_call: TRBJ1-6
cdr3_aa: CASSQRGFNSPLHF
cdr3_nt: TGTGCCAGCAGCCAACGCGGGTTTAATTCACCCCTCCACTTT

d_call: .
clone_size: few
cdr3_length: 13
v_call: TRBV2
j_call: TRBJ1-1
cdr3_aa: CASSDAAKTEAFF
cdr3_nt: TGTGCCAGCAGTGACGCAGCTAAGACTGAAGCTTTCTTT

d_call: TRBD1
clone_size: .
cdr3_length: 16
v_call: TRBV2
j_call: TRBJ2-2
cdr3_aa: CASSGLGQGVSGELFF
cdr3_nt: TGTGCCAGCAGTGGGCTGGGACAGGGGGTCTCCGGGGAGCTGTTTTTT

d_call: .
clone_size: .
cdr3_length: 16
v_call: TRBV9
j_call: TRBJ1-2
cdr3_aa: CASSLSGGLGNYGYTF
cdr3_nt: TGTGCCAGCAGTTTATCGGGGGGATTGGGTAACTATGGCTACACCTTC

d_call: .
clone_size: few
cdr3_length: 17
v_call: TRBV14
j_call: TRBJ2-5
cdr3_aa: CASSGRQAQGYQETQYF
cdr3_nt: TGTGCCAGCAGCGGGCGGCAGGCCCAAGGGTACCAAGAGACCCAGTACTTC

d_call: .
clone_size: few
cdr3_length: 11
v_call: TRBV27
j_call: TRBJ2-2
cdr3_aa: CASSEFGELFF
cdr3_nt: TGTGCCAGCAGTGAATTCGGGGAGCTGTTTTTT

d_call: TRBD1
clone_size: .
cdr3_length: 13
v_call: TRBV12-3/TRBV12-4
j_call: TRBJ1-1
cdr3_aa: CASRTGTGTEAFF
cdr3_nt: TGTGCCAGCAGGACCGGGACAGGGACTGAAGCTTTCTTT

d_call: TRBD2
clone_size: .
cdr3_length: 14
v_call: TRBV19
j_call: TRBJ2-7
cdr3_aa: CASSIQRESYEQYF
cdr3_nt: TGTGCCAGTAGTATCCAGCGGGAGTCCTACGAGCAGTACTTC

d_call: .
clone_size: few
cdr3_length: 16
v_call: TRBV5-4
j_call: TRBJ2-7
cdr3_aa: CASSLSPGTTSYEQYF
cdr3_nt: TGTGCCAGCAGTTTAAGCCCAGGGACAACCTCCTACGAGCAGTACTTC

d_call: TRBD1
clone_size: few
cdr3_length: 17
v_call: TRBV4-1
j_call: TRBJ1-5
cdr3_aa: CASSLGQGQVSNQPQHF
cdr3_nt: TGCGCCAGCAGCCTGGGACAGGGGCAAGTTAGCAATCAGCCCCAGCATTTT

d_call: .
clone_size: .
cdr3_length: 14
v_call: TRBV5-1
j_call: TRBJ1-2
cdr3_aa: CASSFTRNNYGYTF
cdr3_nt: TGTGCCAGTAGCTTTACCAGGAATAACTATGGCTACACCTTC

d_call: TRBD1
clone_size: .
cdr3_length: 13
v_call: TRBV5-1
j_call: TRBJ2-5
cdr3_aa: CASDAGTGGTQYF
cdr3_nt: TGCGCCAGCGATGCCGGGACAGGAGGGACCCAGTACTTC

d_call: TRBD1
clone_size: few
cdr3_length: 15
v_call: TRBV29-1
j_call: TRBJ2-7
cdr3_aa: CSVEKGGAQFSEQYF
cdr3_nt: TGCAGCGTTGAAAAAGGGGGCGCGCAGTTTTCTGAGCAGTACTTC

d_call: .
clone_size: .
cdr3_length: 14
v_call: TRBV2
j_call: TRBJ2-7
cdr3_aa: CASATNRWFYEQYF
cdr3_nt: TGTGCCAGCGCAACGAACCGATGGTTCTACGAGCAGTACTTC

d_call: .
clone_size: .
cdr3_length: 11
v_call: TRBV12-3/TRBV12-4
j_call: TRBJ1-1
cdr3_aa: CASSLSTEAFF
cdr3_nt: TGTGCCAGCAGTTTAAGCACTGAAGCTTTCTTT

d_call: .
clone_size: .
cdr3_length: 14
v_call: TRBV6-5
j_call: TRBJ1-2
cdr3_aa: CASSYSTPNYGYTF
cdr3_nt: TGTGCCAGCAGTTACTCAACTCCTAACTATGGCTACACCTTC

d_call: .
clone_size: .
cdr3_length: 13
v_call: TRBV7-9
j_call: TRBJ1-2
cdr3_aa: CASSQEWFYGYTF
cdr3_nt: TGTGCCAGCAGCCAGGAGTGGTTCTATGGCTACACCTTC

d_call: .
clone_size: .
cdr3_length: 11
v_call: TRBV12-3/TRBV12-4
j_call: TRBJ2-7
cdr3_aa: CASSFYDEQYF
cdr3_nt: TGTGCCAGCAGTTTCTACGACGAGCAGTACTTC

d_call: .
clone_size: few
cdr3_length: 15
v_call: TRBV7-8
j_call: TRBJ1-2
cdr3_aa: CASSPDTGRVDGYTF
cdr3_nt: TGTGCCAGCAGCCCCGATACCGGCAGGGTGGATGGCTACACCTTC

d_call: .
clone_size: many
cdr3_length: 14
v_call: TRBV25-1
j_call: TRBJ1-2
cdr3_aa: CASSDPGIGYGYTF
cdr3_nt: TGTGCCAGCAGTGATCCGGGGATAGGCTATGGCTACACCTTC

d_call: .
clone_size: few
cdr3_length: 15
v_call: TRBV7-9
j_call: TRBJ1-2
cdr3_aa: CASSLGQQPAYGYTF
cdr3_nt: TGTGCCAGCAGCCTTGGACAGCAACCGGCCTATGGCTACACCTTC

d_call: TRBD1
clone_size: .
cdr3_length: 13
v_call: TRBV20-1
j_call: TRBJ2-7
cdr3_aa: CSAMDRLQYEQYF
cdr3_nt: TGCAGTGCTATGGACAGGTTACAATACGAGCAGTACTTC

d_call: .
clone_size: many
cdr3_length: 12
v_call: TRBV29-1
j_call: TRBJ1-2
cdr3_aa: CSVEHSAYGYTF
cdr3_nt: TGCAGCGTTGAACACTCCGCTTATGGCTACACCTTC

d_call: TRBD1
clone_size: .
cdr3_length: 13
v_call: TRBV25-1
j_call: TRBJ1-4
cdr3_aa: CASSGGGGEKLFF
cdr3_nt: TGTGCCAGCAGTGGAGGGGGCGGTGAAAAACTGTTTTTT

d_call: .
clone_size: .
cdr3_length: 15
v_call: TRBV5-1
j_call: TRBJ1-1
cdr3_aa: CASSLGIRKNTEAFF
cdr3_nt: TGCGCCAGCAGCTTGGGCATCCGTAAGAACACTGAAGCTTTCTTT

d_call: .
clone_size: few
cdr3_length: 13
v_call: TRBV6-4
j_call: TRBJ1-1
cdr3_aa: CASRGLGVPEAFF
cdr3_nt: TGTGCCAGCAGGGGACTAGGGGTGCCTGAAGCTTTCTTT

d_call: TRBD2
clone_size: .
cdr3_length: 18
v_call: TRBV19
j_call: TRBJ2-5
cdr3_aa: CASSIGLASGSPQETQYF
cdr3_nt: TGTGCCAGTAGTATAGGTCTCGCTAGCGGGAGTCCCCAAGAGACCCAGTACTTC

d_call: .
clone_size: .
cdr3_length: 14
v_call: TRBV5-1
j_call: TRBJ2-7
cdr3_aa: CASSGQGGFYEQYF
cdr3_nt: TGCGCCAGCAGCGGGCAGGGAGGATTCTACGAGCAGTACTTC

d_call: TRBD1
clone_size: .
cdr3_length: 17
v_call: TRBV25-1
j_call: TRBJ2-1
cdr3_aa: CASSDSSPGQGGNEQFF
cdr3_nt: TGTGCCAGCAGTGACTCCTCTCCGGGACAGGGAGGAAATGAGCAGTTCTTC

d_call: .
clone_size: .
cdr3_length: 14
v_call: TRBV12-3/TRBV12-4
j_call: TRBJ2-5
cdr3_aa: CASSRDIAQETQYF
cdr3_nt: TGTGCCAGCAGCCGGGACATAGCCCAAGAGACCCAGTACTTC

d_call: .
clone_size: .
cdr3_length: 13
v_call: TRBV19
j_call: TRBJ1-5
cdr3_aa: CASRLDGQETQHF
cdr3_nt: TGTGCCAGTAGGTTGGACGGTCAAGAGACCCAGCATTTT

d_call: TRBD1
clone_size: medium-sized
cdr3_length: 16
v_call: TRBV7-8
j_call: TRBJ1-1
cdr3_aa: CASSFGQGASNTEAFF
cdr3_nt: TGTGCCAGCAGCTTCGGACAGGGGGCCTCGAACACTGAAGCTTTCTTT

d_call: .
clone_size: .
cdr3_length: 14
v_call: TRBV12-3/TRBV12-4
j_call: TRBJ2-7
cdr3_aa: CASSLLRAHYEQYF
cdr3_nt: TGTGCCAGCAGTTTATTGCGGGCTCACTACGAGCAGTACTTC

d_call: .
clone_size: many
cdr3_length: 12
v_call: TRBV29-1
j_call: TRBJ1-5
cdr3_aa: CSVGDGNQPQHF
cdr3_nt: TGCAGCGTTGGCGACGGGAATCAGCCCCAGCATTTT

d_call: TRBD1
clone_size: .
cdr3_length: 16
v_call: TRBV9
j_call: TRBJ1-2
cdr3_aa: CASSAPGQGYGYGYTF
cdr3_nt: TGTGCCAGCAGCGCACCGGGACAGGGGTATGGCTATGGCTACACCTTC

d_call: .
clone_size: .
cdr3_length: 15
v_call: TRBV2
j_call: TRBJ2-7
cdr3_aa: CASSDGQGNDYEQYF
cdr3_nt: TGTGCCAGCAGTGATGGGCAGGGCAACGACTACGAGCAGTACTTC

d_call: .
clone_size: .
cdr3_length: 13
v_call: TRBV12-3/TRBV12-4
j_call: TRBJ1-2
cdr3_aa: CASSSDSRYGYTF
cdr3_nt: TGTGCCAGCAGCTCGGACAGCCGCTATGGCTACACCTTC

d_call: .
clone_size: .
cdr3_length: 14
v_call: TRBV7-9
j_call: TRBJ2-7
cdr3_aa: CASSSLTGEYEQYF
cdr3_nt: TGTGCCAGCAGCTCCTTAACAGGAGAGTACGAGCAGTACTTC

d_call: TRBD1
clone_size: few
cdr3_length: 16
v_call: TRBV15
j_call: TRBJ1-5
cdr3_aa: CATSREQGARDQPQHF
cdr3_nt: TGTGCCACCAGCAGAGAACAGGGGGCTAGAGATCAGCCCCAGCATTTT

d_call: .
clone_size: .
cdr3_length: 12
v_call: TRBV6-1
j_call: TRBJ1-2
cdr3_aa: CASSGSYYGYTF
cdr3_nt: TGTGCCAGTTCCGGCAGTTACTATGGCTACACCTTC

d_call: .
clone_size: .
cdr3_length: 12
v_call: TRBV28
j_call: TRBJ1-1
cdr3_aa: CASSRVGQGTFF
cdr3_nt: .

d_call: .
clone_size: few
cdr3_length: 15
v_call: TRBV5-1
j_call: TRBJ2-7
cdr3_aa: CASAAGAGVSHEQYF
cdr3_nt: TGCGCCAGCGCCGCGGGGGCGGGAGTTTCCCACGAGCAGTACTTC

d_call: .
clone_size: .
cdr3_length: 15
v_call: TRBV20-1
j_call: TRBJ2-5
cdr3_aa: CSAPGRPLLQGTQYF
cdr3_nt: TGCAGTGCACCAGGACGGCCGCTCCTACAGGGGACCCAGTACTTC

d_call: .
clone_size: .
cdr3_length: 15
v_call: TRBV7-9
j_call: TRBJ2-3
cdr3_aa: CASSPGNPSADTQYF
cdr3_nt: TGTGCCAGCAGCCCCGGGAATCCGAGCGCAGATACGCAGTATTTT

d_call: TRBD2
clone_size: few
cdr3_length: 15
v_call: TRBV10-3
j_call: TRBJ2-5
cdr3_aa: CAISGTSGSEETQYF
cdr3_nt: TGTGCCATCAGTGGGACTAGCGGGAGTGAGGAGACCCAGTACTTC

d_call: .
clone_size: .
cdr3_length: 14
v_call: TRBV7-3
j_call: TRBJ2-7
cdr3_aa: CASSPTGLTGEQYF
cdr3_nt: TGTGCCAGCAGTCCGACGGGGCTTACAGGCGAGCAGTACTTC

d_call: .
clone_size: .
cdr3_length: 17
v_call: TRBV7-2
j_call: TRBJ2-5
cdr3_aa: CASSLVRSQVMGETQYF
cdr3_nt: TGTGCCAGCAGCTTAGTAAGGTCACAGGTCATGGGGGAGACCCAGTACTTC

d_call: TRBD1
clone_size: few
cdr3_length: 17
v_call: TRBV9
j_call: TRBJ1-6
cdr3_aa: CASSGDSFSSYNSPLHF
cdr3_nt: TGTGCCAGCAGCGGGGACAGCTTTAGCTCCTATAATTCACCCCTCCACTTT

d_call: .
clone_size: .
cdr3_length: 17
v_call: TRBV4-1
j_call: TRBJ2-7
cdr3_aa: CASSQDVYGGYSYEQYF
cdr3_nt: TGCGCCAGCAGCCAAGACGTCTACGGCGGATACTCCTACGAGCAGTACTTC

d_call: TRBD2
clone_size: once
cdr3_length: 16
v_call: TRBV10-3
j_call: TRBJ2-7
cdr3_aa: CAISEIGGGPPYEQYF
cdr3_nt: TGTGCCATCAGTGAAATTGGCGGGGGTCCACCCTACGAGCAGTACTTC

d_call: .
clone_size: few
cdr3_length: 15
v_call: TRBV20-1
j_call: TRBJ1-1
cdr3_aa: CSARDSPGFNTEAFF
cdr3_nt: TGCAGTGCTAGAGACTCGCCAGGGTTTAACACTGAAGCTTTCTTT